The clone carrying this TCR beta chain was seen only once. The sample comes from a study of shared clonotypes between healthy human individuals. The CDR3 loop spans 16 amino acids. Per the germline V gene, CDR1 is SGDLS and CDR2 is YYNGEE. V lost 3 bases and J lost 0, with 13 bases in between. Measured with immunoSEQ multiplex PCR; TCRdb has only the in-frame clones, and not every one. The repertoire holds over 2 million clones, under 95% seen once, with roughly 0.34% in the top ten. The donor cohort consisted entirely of Caucasian adults residing in Nashville, Tennessee. The sequenced material came from naive CD4+ T cells from PBMCs. The sample's subset: CD45RA+ positively selected. The chain combines TRBV9 with TRBJ1-3; D might be TRBD1 (5 bases). The clonotype comes from a man between 18 and 35 years old in good health. Some clones in this sample may be carry-over from other donors' samples. The CDR3 region has the DNA TGTGCCAGCAGCGACCGACAGTTAGTCTCTGGAAACACCATATATTTT. Amino acid sequence: CASSDRQLVSGNTIYF.